This note documents a single T cell receptor beta chain sequence. Cohorts were determined from participant-reported clinical history. These data originate in a study of blood T cell repertoires in COVID-19. Assay used: immunoSEQ multiplex PCR; TCRdb lists only in-frame clones, some missing. The table shows around 300,000 clones, with 75% to 90% occurring only once. The sequence was obtained from a man aged 25-45 years who had recovered from COVID-19. Material for sequencing was PBMCs or T cells enriched from blood (not recorded which).

CDR3 residues: CASSNQRKETQYF. CDR3 in DNA: TGTGCCAGTAGTAACCAGCGGAAAGAGACCCAGTACTTC. The V and J genes are TRBV19 and TRBJ2-5; possible D gene TRBD2, 5 bases. CDR3 length: 13 amino acids. Per germline, CDR1 LNHDA and CDR2 SQIVND (reference sequence). Trimming removed 4 bases from V and 3 bases from J, with 9 bases in between.